This TCR beta chain was found in a study of cytomegalovirus exposure and HLA in healthy donors. Study summary: Early released data comprised 80 million or so unique TCRs from HLA-typed donors. Study-level results: Most of the CMV-associated TCR beta chains (in a later analysis) appeared to be HLA-restricted. For most TCR beta V segments, an earlier analysis put the productive rate at about 90% or about 30% of the time. For TCR beta chains, V- and J-gene trimming was later linked to a missense DCLRE1C variant.

13 Jbeta primers and 60 Vbeta primers were used for the PCR. Assay used: immunoSEQ multiplex PCR; TCRdb lists only in-frame clones, some missing. The sample holds roughly 86,000 clones, approximately 68% seen once. Worth noting for this clone: Antigen unknown.

The sequenced sample was PBMCs. The TCR sequence derives from a woman in her 50s in good health and CMV-seropositive.

Written as DNA, the CDR3 is TGCGCCAGCAGCTTGGAAGGCAGGGCCCACGACGAGCAGTACTTC. It yields the protein CASSLEGRAHDEQYF. V usage is TRBV5-1 and J usage is TRBJ2-7; the D gene is possibly TRBD1 (5 bases). Looked up from germline, CDR1 is SGHRS and CDR2 is YFSETQ. The V gene lost 0 bases and the J gene lost 5 bases, with 15 bases spanning the gap. The CDR3 is made up of 15 amino acids.